The 19 T cell receptor beta chains in this list originate from one sample, sequenced in a study of shared clonotypes between healthy human individuals. The protocol was immunoSEQ multiplex PCR, while the TCRdb copy is restricted to in-frame clones and leaves out a portion. The repertoire includes a few hundred thousand clones, just over 65% of them detected once, and more than 9.5% sits in the top ten. The specimen sequenced was memory CD4+ T cells sorted from blood. Sample subset: CD45RA-negative fraction. All receptors come from a man aged 25-45 years in good health.

The chain employs TRBV7-3 and TRBJ2-1; 7 positions match TRBD2. J was trimmed by 7 bases and V by 2 bases; bases with no gene match: 5. The CDR3 spans 14 residues. Per the germline V gene, CDR1 is SGHTA and CDR2 is FQGTGA. CDR3 sequence reads: CASSLSGGGNEQFF. CDR3 nucleotides: TGTGCCAGCAGCTTATCAGGCGGGGGAAATGAGCAGTTCTTC.

Here the CDR3 reads CAISESEGGWPEQFF. The CDR3 DNA reads TGTGCCATCAGTGAGTCGGAAGGGGGTTGGCCTGAGCAGTTCTTC. The chain is built from TRBV10-3 and TRBJ2-1, with D tentatively TRBD1 (6 bases). The V gene's germline CDR1 is ENHRY and CDR2 SYGVKD. Trimming left V 0 bases short and J 9 bases short, with 15 bases between. The CDR3 extends over 15 amino acids.

In nucleotides, the CDR3 is TGCGCCAGCAGCCAAGAGAGCCCCCAGTACTATGGCTACACCTTC. The encoded protein is CASSQESPQYYGYTF. V usage is TRBV4-3 and J usage is TRBJ1-2, with D uncertain. CDR1 is LGHNA and CDR2 is YSLEER in the germline V gene. This CDR3 has 15 amino acids. V dropped 0 bases and J dropped 3 bases, with 11 bases sitting between them.

This rearrangement joins TRBV4-1 to TRBJ2-7; 11 bases match TRBD2. The CDR3 is 16 amino acids. Per the germline V gene, CDR1 is MGHRA and CDR2 is YSYEKL. V lost 4 bases to trimming and J lost 6 bases; unmatched junction nucleotides: 11. CDR3 in amino acids: CASSLLAGGTTSEQYF. CDR3 nucleotide sequence: TGCGCCAGCAGCCTCTTAGCGGGAGGGACAACCAGCGAGCAGTACTTC.

The V gene is TRBV7-8, the J gene TRBJ2-3; 11 bases align to TRBD2. The CDR3 totals 17 residues. The germline V gene has CDR1 SGHVS and CDR2 FQNEAQ. Trimming removed 4 bases from V and 3 bases from J; junction bases left unmatched: 9. CDR3 sequence: CASSYIAGGPPTDTQYF. CDR3 coding DNA: TGTGCCAGCAGCTACATAGCGGGAGGGCCTCCGACAGATACGCAGTATTTT.

There are a few counts of this clone. V gene TRBV5-6 combines with J gene TRBJ2-3; D may be TRBD2 (5 bases). The CDR3 is made up of 17 amino acids. The germline gives CDR1 SGHDT, CDR2 YYEEEE. Trimming cost V 2 bases and J 0 bases, with 16 bases left between them. The CDR3, as DNA: TGTGCCAGCAGCTTACTCAGCGGAGGCTCTAGCACAGATACGCAGTATTTT. Protein product: CASSLLSGGSSTDTQYF. The full variable domain, completed using reference TRBV5-6 and TRBJ2-3, is DAGVTQSPTHLIKTRGQQVTLRCSPKSGHDTVSWYQQALGQGPQFIFQYYEEEERQRGNFPDRFSGHQFPNYSSELNVNALLLGDSALYLCASSLLSGGSSTDTQYFGPGTRLTVL.

The chain recombines TRBV19 with TRBJ1-1; 10 nucleotides align to TRBD1. The CDR3 contains 16 residues. CDR1 is LNHDA, CDR2 SQIVND, per germline (reference sequence). J was trimmed by 0 bases and V by 6 bases; bases with no gene match: 7. The CDR3 region is CASRGDRGRMNTEAFF. CDR3 coding DNA: TGTGCCAGTAGGGGGGACAGGGGACGAATGAACACTGAAGCTTTCTTT.

This rearrangement joins TRBV27 to TRBJ2-7, with 7 bases identical to TRBD1. Trimming cost V 10 bases and J 3 bases; bases outside gene matches: 9. The germline CDR1 and CDR2 sequences are MNHEY and SMNVEV (reference sequence). This CDR3 comprises 13 residues. The CDR3 DNA is TGTGCCACCGCCTTAAGGGGGCTCTACGAGCAGTACTTC. This sequence encodes CATALRGLYEQYF.

This sequence joins TRBV18 and TRBJ2-5, with TRBD1 matching over 7 bases. The ends lost 4 bases at V and 2 bases at J; junction bases unmatched: 10. This CDR3 region has 16 residues. Looked up from germline, CDR1 is KGHSH and CDR2 is LQKENI. CDR3 residues: CASSLLRQGKQETQYF. The CDR3 nucleotides read TGTGCCAGCTCACTATTGCGACAGGGCAAGCAAGAGACCCAGTACTTC.

This clone was seen ten or more times. This rearrangement joins TRBV5-1 to TRBJ1-2; perhaps TRBD1 as D (6 bases). This CDR3 has 13 residues. Trimming cost V 2 bases and J 8 bases, with 13 bases left between them. Germline V CDR1 and CDR2: SGHRS, YFSETQ. This CDR3 reads CASSLTGTRGYTF. Written as DNA, the CDR3 is TGCGCCAGCAGCTTAACAGGGACGCGGGGCTACACCTTC.

The chain uses TRBV4-2 and TRBJ1-5; no definite D call. There are 16 residues in the CDR3. CDR1 LGHNA and CDR2 YNFKEQ come from the germline V gene. Trimming stripped 1 base from V and 10 bases from J, with 20 bases between. The CDR3, as DNA: TGTGCCAGCAGCCAAGTAGGAGAAGACTCCCAGCGACCCCAGCATTTT. Residues: CASSQVGEDSQRPQHF.

The chain recombines TRBV28 with TRBJ2-5; 8 bases match TRBD2. Germline assignment: CDR1 MDHEN and CDR2 SYDVKM. This CDR3 is 16 amino acids long. V shed 6 bases, J shed 5 bases, and the junction held 14 bases outside the gene matches. The CDR3 coding sequence is TGTGCCAGCAGCCCCCCTACTAGCGGAGCCCGGGAGACCCAGTACTTC. This gives the protein CASSPPTSGARETQYF.

The chain carries TRBV20-1 and TRBJ2-7, with a possible D match to TRBD2 (5 bases). Germline lookup yields CDR1 DFQATT and CDR2 SNEGSKA (reference sequence). The CDR3 loop spans 10 amino acids. V was pared by 5 bases and J by 4 bases, with 6 bases between. CDR3 sequence reads: CSARGYEQYF. The CDR3 nucleotides read TGCAGTGCTCGGGGTTACGAGCAGTACTTC.

This chain joins TRBV30 and TRBJ2-1; 7 bases align to TRBD2. Unmatched junction bases numbered 16, after V lost 8 bases and J lost 6 bases. The CDR3 has 15 amino acids. Germline V lookup: CDR1 GTSNPN, CDR2 SVGIG (reference sequence). For the CDR3, the DNA is TGTGCCCGGGGGGTGGCCAAGCAATTCCCCAATGAGCAGTTCTTC. Amino acids: CARGVAKQFPNEQFF.

This clone has a handful of counts. CDR3 coding DNA: TGTGCCAGCACCAAGGACAGAGCAATGAACACTGAAGCTTTCTTT. Its translation: CASTKDRAMNTEAFF. V gene TRBV2 combines with J gene TRBJ1-1, with D perhaps matching TRBD1 (6 bases). This CDR3 is 15 amino acids long. V lost 7 bases and J lost 0, with 15 bases in between. The germline gives CDR1 SNHLY, CDR2 FYNNEI.

This clone was seen only a few times. The sample holds other DNA sequences that translate to the same CDR3. The J gene is TRBJ1-1, the V gene TRBV6-5; D possibly corresponds to TRBD1 (6 bases). The CDR3 consists of 14 residues. Germline V gives CDR1 MNHEY, CDR2 SVGAGI. V lost 0 bases to trimming and J lost 5 bases, with 10 bases between them. For the CDR3, the DNA is TGTGCCAGCAGTTACTCCCCAGGGGCGACTGAAGCTTTCTTT. It encodes CASSYSPGATEAFF.

This chain links TRBV2 with TRBJ1-4; TRBD1 matches at 7 bases. V trimming: 6 bases; J trimming: 7 bases; junction bases outside the gene matches: 8. CDR1 SNHLY and CDR2 FYNNEI come from the germline V gene. There are 14 residues in the CDR3. The CDR3 DNA is TGTGCCAGCAGCCTGACAGGGACCACTGAAAAACTGTTTTTT. Translation: CASSLTGTTEKLFF.

This clone was detected once. The CDR3 region is CSVLTGGSAGELFF. For the CDR3, the DNA is TGCAGCGTTCTAACAGGCGGGAGTGCCGGGGAGCTGTTTTTT. The genes are TRBV29-1 and TRBJ2-2, with 7 bases aligning to TRBD2. V shed 5 bases and J 6 bases; nucleotides not matched to a gene: 9. The germline gives CDR1 SQVTM, CDR2 ANQGSEA. The CDR3 extends over 14 amino acids.

As to this clone: This may be a read error, as it is one base from a much larger clone. The chain is built from TRBV5-6 and TRBJ2-6; D gene ambiguous. CDR1 is SGHDT, CDR2 YYEEEE, per germline. V was clipped by 2 bases and J by 2 bases, with 2 bases between them. The CDR3 is made up of 13 amino acids. CDR3 in amino acids: CASSLPGANVLTF. The CDR3 DNA sequence: TGTGCCAGCAGCTTACCTGGGGCCAACGTCCTGACTTTC.